This T cell receptor (beta chain) stems from a study of blood T cell repertoires in COVID-19. Study-wide context: From the United States, Italy and Spain came samples of acute and convalescent COVID-19.

Original data processing: Amplifying reference gene primers gave estimates of nucleated cell counts. Only in-frame clones appear in the TCRdb table, and some are missing; sequencing was by immunoSEQ multiplex PCR. The V and J calls and clone size were taken over from that table, and D and trimming were inferred from the DNA. The repertoire holds 200,000 to 250,000 clones, with approximately 85% as singletons. Recruited during active infection, patients (from Seattle) were subsequently followed longitudinally. This clonotype was sampled from a woman in her 70s with COVID-19, enrolled during active disease. The sample consisted of peripheral blood.

The CDR3 protein is CASSLTWGPGTEAFF. The CDR3 coding sequence is TGTGCCAGCAGCTTAACCTGGGGCCCGGGCACTGAAGCTTTCTTT. The rearrangement joins TRBV7-3 to TRBJ1-1; the D gene is possibly TRBD1 (5 bases). Trimming stripped 0 bases from V and 4 bases from J, with 12 bases between. The CDR3 extends over 15 amino acids. Germline V lookup: CDR1 SGHTA, CDR2 FQGTGA.